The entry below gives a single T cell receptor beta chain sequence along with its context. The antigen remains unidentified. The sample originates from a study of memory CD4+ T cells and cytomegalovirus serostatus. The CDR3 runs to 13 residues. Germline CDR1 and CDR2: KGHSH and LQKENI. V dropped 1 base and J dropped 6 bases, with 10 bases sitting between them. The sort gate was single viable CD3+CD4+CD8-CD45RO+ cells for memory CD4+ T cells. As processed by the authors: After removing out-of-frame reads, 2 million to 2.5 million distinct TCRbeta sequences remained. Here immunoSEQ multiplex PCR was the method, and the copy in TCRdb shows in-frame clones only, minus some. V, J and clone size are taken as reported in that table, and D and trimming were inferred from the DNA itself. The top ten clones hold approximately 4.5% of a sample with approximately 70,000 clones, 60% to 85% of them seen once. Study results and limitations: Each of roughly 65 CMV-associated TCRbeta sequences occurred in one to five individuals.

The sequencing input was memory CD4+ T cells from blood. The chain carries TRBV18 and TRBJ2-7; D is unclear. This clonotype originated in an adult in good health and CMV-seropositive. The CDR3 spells CASSPQSPAEQYF. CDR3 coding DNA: TGTGCCAGCTCACCACAGAGCCCCGCCGAGCAGTACTTC.